The 6 T cell receptor beta chains below come from one sample, sequenced in a study of response to subunit inactivated influenza vaccine. TCRdb re-called the RT-PCR reads with MiXCR, one entry per CDR3 protein. Of some 500,000 distinct CDR3 sequences detected, 15% to 20% appear once; the ten largest clones hold 3%. Sequenced here: CD4+ T cells sorted from PBMCs, sampled roughly 24 months after vaccination. The receptors shown here come from a man aged 50-75 years who received an inactivated influenza vaccine.

This clonotype has ten or more counts. The chain uses TRBV7-2 and TRBJ1-3; D is ambiguous. With 2 bases removed from V and 2 bases from J, the gap between germline ends came to 13 bases. Looked up from germline, CDR1 is SGHTA and CDR2 is FQGNSA. The CDR3 extends over 16 amino acids. The CDR3 is CASSLNLRPPGNTIYF. In DNA, the CDR3 is TGTGCCAGCAGCTTAAATCTTCGTCCGCCTGGAAACACCATATATTTT.

This clonotype was observed at least ten times. Here the CDR3 reads CATTDTSAGSSYNEQFF. Here the CDR3 DNA reads TGTGCCACCACGGATACTAGCGCCGGCAGCTCCTACAATGAGCAGTTCTTC. The chain employs TRBV15 and TRBJ2-1, with 7 positions matching TRBD2. Unmatched junction bases numbered 12, after V lost 7 bases and J lost 0 bases. The V gene's germline CDR1 is LNHNV and CDR2 YYDKDF (reference sequence). CDR3 size: 17 residues.

J is TRBJ1-6 and V is TRBV28; the D is unclear. Germline CDR1 MDHEN, CDR2 SYDVKM. The CDR3 has 11 amino acids. V was trimmed by 4 bases and J by 8 bases, leaving 3 bases between them. The CDR3 reads CASSYYSPLHF. The CDR3 DNA is TGTGCCAGCAGTTACTATTCACCCCTCCACTTT.

The chain uses TRBV6-5 and TRBJ1-6, with D maybe TRBD1 (5 bases). Per the germline V gene, CDR1 is MNHEY and CDR2 is SVGAGI. Trimming took off 4 bases at V and 7 bases at J, with 14 bases between the two ends. This CDR3 is 15 amino acids long. The CDR3 spells CASSFGGMRNSPLHF. The DNA of the CDR3 is TGTGCCAGCAGTTTCGGGGGGATGCGGAATTCACCCCTCCACTTT.

The rearrangement joins TRBV7-8 to TRBJ2-7; possible D gene TRBD2, 6 bases. This CDR3 is 17 amino acids long. Germline-derived CDR1 and CDR2 are SGHVS and FQNEAQ. Trimming left V 2 bases short and J 1 base short, with 18 bases between. The CDR3 nucleotides are TGTGCCAGCAGCTTAAGCGTGGGGTACGGGGGTTCCTACGAGCAGTACTTC. This encodes CASSLSVGYGGSYEQYF.

This clonotype has a handful of counts. This rearrangement joins TRBV2 to TRBJ2-1; 12 bases map to TRBD2. Germline loops: CDR1 SNHLY, CDR2 FYNNEI. Trimming took 3 bases from V and 5 from J; bases not matched to a gene: 2. The CDR3 spans 15 residues. CDR3 in DNA: TGTGCCAGCAGTGATGGACTAGCGGGGAACAATGAGCAGTTCTTC. Amino acids: CASSDGLAGNNEQFF.